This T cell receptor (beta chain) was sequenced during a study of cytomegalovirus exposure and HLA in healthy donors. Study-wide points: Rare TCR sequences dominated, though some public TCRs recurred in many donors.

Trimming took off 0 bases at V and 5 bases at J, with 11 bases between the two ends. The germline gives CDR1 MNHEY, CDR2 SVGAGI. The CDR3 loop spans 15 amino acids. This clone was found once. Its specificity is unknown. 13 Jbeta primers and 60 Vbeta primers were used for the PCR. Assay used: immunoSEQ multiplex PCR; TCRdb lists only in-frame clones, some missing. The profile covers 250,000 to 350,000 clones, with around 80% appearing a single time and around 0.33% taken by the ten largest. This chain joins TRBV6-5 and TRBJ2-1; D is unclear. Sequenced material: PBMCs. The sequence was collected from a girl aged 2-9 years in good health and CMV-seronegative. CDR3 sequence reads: CASSYSTAFNNEQFF. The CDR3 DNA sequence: TGTGCCAGCAGTTACTCGACTGCCTTTAACAATGAGCAGTTCTTC.